The 2 T cell receptor beta chains reported below all come from one sample, sequenced in a study of graft-versus-host responses after intestinal transplantation. No antigen is known for these receptors. Clones were read by immunoSEQ multiplex PCR, and TCRdb kept only the in-frame ones, dropping some. The data contain 38,000 or so clones, roughly 95% of them singletons. The source was unstimulated CD8+ T cells sorted from spleen or lymph node cells, collected before transplant. These receptors all stem from a human donor who was the organ donor for an intestinal transplant.

The V call is TRBV5-5, the J call TRBJ2-1; D ambiguous. The CDR3 has 17 amino acids. The V gene's germline CDR1 is SGHKS and CDR2 YYEKEE (reference sequence). V was shortened by 5 bases and J by 6 bases, with 24 bases between the two germline ends. Here the CDR3 DNA reads TGTGCCAGCAGGCCTCCCCTATGGCCCTATTTGAGCAATGAGCAGTTCTTC. Amino acids: CASRPPLWPYLSNEQFF.

This clone was recorded once. The chain uses TRBV27 and TRBJ2-7, with D unresolved. V shed 5 bases and J shed 5 bases, with 19 bases lying between them. CDR1 and CDR2 (germline): MNHEY, SMNVEV (reference sequence). The CDR3 runs 15 residues. CDR3 coding DNA: TGTGCCAGCAGTCACCCCCTATTGGGGATCCACGAGCAGTACTTC. Amino acid sequence: CASSHPLLGIHEQYF.